This TCR beta chain was identified during a study of T cells in Graves' hyperthyroidism and ophthalmopathy. Any patient presenting with uncontrolled infection, other autoimmune disease, pregnancy or lactation was left out. Diagnoses rested on clinical symptoms, serum thyroxine and TRAb, thyroid ultrasound and orbital computed tomography. Source material for PBMCs was roughly 10 ml fresh peripheral blood. Ten or more counts support this clonotype. Authors of the study amplified TCR beta CDR3 regions from RNA transcripts. HTBI primers were employed in a first-round RT-PCR of the TCR CDR3. TCRdb re-called the multiplex PCR reads with MiXCR, one entry per CDR3 protein. The repertoire holds 200,000 to 250,000 distinct CDR3 sequences, with 15% to 20% as singletons. The germline V gene has CDR1 LGHDT and CDR2 YNNKEL (reference sequence). CDR3 length equals 14 residues. Trimming stripped 5 bases from V and 3 bases from J, with 10 bases between.

This TCR came from a man in his forties with Graves' hyperthyroidism. Source material: blood. The rearrangement joins TRBV3-1 to TRBJ2-2; TRBD1 or TRBD2 may be the D gene (5 bases each). For the CDR3, the DNA is TGTGCCAGCAGCTCCGGGACCGACACCGGGGAGCTGTTTTTT. Its protein is CASSSGTDTGELFF.